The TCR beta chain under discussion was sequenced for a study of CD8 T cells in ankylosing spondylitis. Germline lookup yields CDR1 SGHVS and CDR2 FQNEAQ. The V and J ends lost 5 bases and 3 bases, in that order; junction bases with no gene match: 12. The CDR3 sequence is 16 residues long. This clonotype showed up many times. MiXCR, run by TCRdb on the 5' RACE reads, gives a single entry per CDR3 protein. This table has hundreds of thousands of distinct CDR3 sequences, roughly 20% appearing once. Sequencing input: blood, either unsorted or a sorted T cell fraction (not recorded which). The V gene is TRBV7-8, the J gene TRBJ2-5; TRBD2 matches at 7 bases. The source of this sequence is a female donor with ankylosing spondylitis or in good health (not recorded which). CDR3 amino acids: CASSPVRAGTKETQYF. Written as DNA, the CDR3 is TGTGCCAGCAGCCCCGTCCGAGCGGGAACGAAAGAGACCCAGTACTTC.